This T cell receptor beta chain was sequenced in a study of vaccination effects on CD4 cells after COVID-19. General study results and limits: Clonal contraction was marked in infection- and vaccine-induced clones late after vaccination.

The CDR3 covers 15 residues. The V gene lost 0 bases and the J gene lost 0 bases, with 6 bases spanning the gap. Germline CDR1 is LGHDT and CDR2 is YNNKEL (reference sequence). Once cultured for approximately ten days, the cells underwent separation to obtain CD4+ T cells. A half-volume exchange with IL-2 medium occurred on days 3 and 7. This clone was picked up one time. The antigen is undetermined. Data came from immunoSEQ multiplex PCR; TCRdb stores just in-frame clones and leaves some out. This sample has about 76,000 clones, with more than 70% found just once. This specimen was CD4+ T cells from PBMCs cultured without peptide, taken before COVID-19 vaccination. The chain combines TRBV3-1 (or the pseudogene TRBV3-2) with TRBJ2-4; a weak D match, TRBD2 (5 bases). The sequence was collected from a human donor who received a COVID-19 vaccine. The DNA of the CDR3 is TGTGCCAGCAGCCAAGAGAGGGTAGCCAAAAACATTCAGTACTTC. Protein product: CASSQERVAKNIQYF.